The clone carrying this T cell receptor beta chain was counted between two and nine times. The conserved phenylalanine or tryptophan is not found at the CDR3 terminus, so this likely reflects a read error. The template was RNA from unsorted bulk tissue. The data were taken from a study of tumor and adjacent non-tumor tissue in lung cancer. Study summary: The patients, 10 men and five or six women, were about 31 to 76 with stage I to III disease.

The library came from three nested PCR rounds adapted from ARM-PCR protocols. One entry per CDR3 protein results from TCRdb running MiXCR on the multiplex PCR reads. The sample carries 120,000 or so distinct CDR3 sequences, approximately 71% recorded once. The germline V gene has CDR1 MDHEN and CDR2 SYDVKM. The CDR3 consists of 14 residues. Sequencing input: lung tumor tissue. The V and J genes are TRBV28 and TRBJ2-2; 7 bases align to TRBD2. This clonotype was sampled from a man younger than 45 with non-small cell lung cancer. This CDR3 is CASRVASGTRELFL. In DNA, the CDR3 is TGTGCCAGCAGAGTGGCTAGCGGCACCAGGGAGCTGTTTTTG.